The 14 T cell receptor beta chains in this list originate from one sample, sequenced in a study of tissue T cells after allogeneic stem cell transplantation. Libraries were prepared by immunoSEQ multiplex PCR; TCRdb keeps only in-frame clonotypes and omits some of them. Of 20,000 to 25,000 clones listed, approximately 72% are singletons. Specimen: spleen. These receptors were collected from a female BALB/c mouse in good health. Strain haplotype at MHC: H2-d.

Concerning this clone itself: Germline and genes: mouse. The read comes to an end 1 residue before the CDR3 does, leaving the germline J gene to fill in the end. V usage is TRBV13-1 and J usage is TRBJ1-5, with 9 bases matching TRBD1. V trimming: 0 bases; J trimming: 9 bases; junction bases outside the gene matches: 1. The germline V gene has CDR1 NSHNY and CDR2 SYGAGN. This CDR3 has 13 amino acids. The sequenced part of the CDR3 DNA is TGTGCCAGCAGTGATGCGGACAGGGGGGCTCCGCTT. Protein: CASSDADRGAPL. The CDR3 as a whole reads CASSDADRGAPLF.

A note on this clone: Genes here carry mouse names. Read coverage stops 1 residue before the CDR3 terminus; the germline J gene supplies the remainder. The chain combines TRBV17 with TRBJ2-5, with no clear D. Between the trimmed V and J ends, which lost 2 bases and 3 bases, there was a span of 3 bases. From germline, CDR1 is MNHDT and CDR2 YYDKIL. There are 12 residues in the CDR3. Partial CDR3 DNA: TGTGCTAGCAGTAGATCTCAAGACACCCAGTAC. Its protein product is CASSRSQDTQY. In full, the CDR3 is CASSRSQDTQYF.

On this clone itself: Any gene name here is a mouse gene name. The read terminates 1 residue ahead of where the CDR3 ends, so the germline J gene completes it. This sequence joins TRBV13-1 and TRBJ2-2; D is undetermined. V lost 1 base to trimming and J lost 4 bases, with 5 bases between them. CDR3 length: 13 amino acids. Germline V gene lookup returns CDR1 NSHNY and CDR2 SYGAGN. This CDR3 is CASSDQPTGQLYF. CDR3 DNA, as far as it was read: TGTGCCAGCAGTGATCAGCCCACCGGGCAGCTCTAC.

Regarding this clone: Mouse gene names apply. Read coverage stops 1 residue before the CDR3 terminus; the germline J gene supplies the remainder. V is TRBV13-1 and J is TRBJ2-1; 10 bases fit TRBD2. V was pared by 8 bases and J by 7 bases, with 3 bases of the junction left unmatched. The V gene's germline CDR1 is NSHNY and CDR2 SYGAGN. CDR3 size: 12 residues. Incomplete CDR3 DNA: TGTGCCAGTTCTGGGGGGGCGGCTGAGCAGTTC. This codes for CASSGGAAEQF. The full CDR3 sequence reads CASSGGAAEQFF.

With regard to this clone: Genes and germline are mouse. The CDR3 goes on 1 residue after the read ends, and that part is filled in from the germline J gene. V usage is TRBV29 and J usage is TRBJ1-2; weak D call: TRBD1 (5 bases). The CDR3 consists of 16 residues. Germline CDR1 MSHET, CDR2 SYDVDS. Trimming shortened V by 6 bases and J by 5 bases, and 22 bases separated the two germline ends. The CDR3 loop reads CASRGSPGRDRSDYTF. CDR3 DNA (partial): TGTGCTAGCAGAGGGTCCCCGGGCAGGGATCGGTCCGACTACACC.

Remarks on this clone: The germline and genes are mouse ones. The read ends 1 residue before the CDR3 terminus; that terminus is restored from the germline J gene. The chain has TRBV29 and TRBJ2-5, with 7 nucleotides matching TRBD1. The CDR3 covers 13 residues. With 6 bases clipped from V and 3 bases from J, the junction kept 3 bases outside the gene matches. The V gene's germline CDR1 is MSHET and CDR2 SYDVDS. CDR3 DNA (partial): TGTGCTAGCAGCCCGGGACAGCAAGACACCCAGTAC. It codes for CASSPGQQDTQY. The CDR3, in full, reads CASSPGQQDTQYF. The whole variable domain, filled in from reference TRBV29 and TRBJ2-5, reads DMKVTQMPRYLIKRMGENVLLECGQDMSHETMYWYRQDPGLGLQLIYISYDVDSNSEGDIPKGYRVSRKKREHFSLILDSAKTNQTSVYFCASSPGQQDTQYFGPGTRLLVL.

About this clone: At one boundary the junction diverges from the germline segment, which might be a read error. Germline and genes here are mouse. The CDR3 goes on 1 residue after the read ends, and that part is filled in from the germline J gene. The chain carries TRBV13-3 and TRBJ2-7; 11 positions match TRBD2. Germline V gives CDR1 NNHDY, CDR2 SYVADS. CDR3 length: 14 amino acids. CDR3 sequence reads: CASGDGLGGYEQYF. CDR3 DNA (partial): TGTGCCAGCGGTGATGGACTGGGGGGCTATGAACAGTAC.

To note about this clone: Genes and germline are mouse. The missing CDR3 end, 1 residue past where the read stops, is filled in from the germline J gene. This chain joins TRBV31 and TRBJ2-7, with a possible D match to TRBD1 (5 bases). Germline V gives CDR1 GKSSPN, CDR2 SITVG. V lost 1 base and J lost 0, with 7 bases in between. The CDR3 sequence is 13 residues long. CDR3 DNA, as far as it was read: TGTGCCTGGAGTCAGGACAACTCCTATGAACAGTAC. Translated: CAWSQDNSYEQY. The full CDR3 protein reads CAWSQDNSYEQYF.

Of note for this clone: Gene names follow the mouse nomenclature. From the germline J gene comes the end of the CDR3, since the read stops 1 residue before it. The chain links TRBV15 to TRBJ2-3, with D tentatively TRBD2 (6 bases). CDR1 and CDR2 (germline): SGHND, FRSKSL. V gave up 6 bases and J gave up 0 bases, with 13 bases separating them. The CDR3 has 15 amino acids. The chain's CDR3 is CASSLTGPSAETLYF. The part of the CDR3 DNA that was read is TGTGCCAGCAGCCTGACTGGCCCTAGTGCAGAAACGCTGTAT. The variable domain in full, with the rest retrieved from reference TRBV15 and TRBJ2-3, is DAGVTQTPRHEVAEKGQTIILKCEPVSGHNDLFWYRQTKIQGLELLSYFRSKSLMEDGGAFKDRFKAEMLNSSFSTLKIQPTEPKDSAVYLCASSLTGPSAETLYFGSGTRLTVL.

On this clone itself: The genes and germline here are from mouse. The read stops 1 residue short of the end of the CDR3; the missing end is completed from the germline J gene. The chain is built from TRBV2 and TRBJ2-4; 9 bases are a match to TRBD2. J gave up 4 bases and V 0 bases, and 2 bases lay outside the gene matches. This CDR3 has 15 residues. From germline, CDR1 is LGHNA and CDR2 YSYQKL. CDR3 bases read: TGTGCCAGCAGCCAAGAGGGACTGGGAAAAAACACCTTGTAC. Translation gives CASSQEGLGKNTLY. The full CDR3 protein reads CASSQEGLGKNTLYF.

With regard to this clone: Gene names follow the mouse nomenclature. From the germline J gene comes the end of the CDR3, since the read stops 1 residue before it. The chain has TRBV13-1 and TRBJ2-5, with a tentative D call TRBD1 (6 bases). In germline, CDR1 is NSHNY, CDR2 SYGAGN. Between the trimmed V and J ends, which lost 1 base and 4 bases, there was a span of 7 bases. CDR3 length: 13 residues. Partial CDR3 DNA: TGTGCCAGCAGTGATACAGGGAAAGACACCCAGTAC. Amino acid sequence: CASSDTGKDTQY. The complete CDR3 reads CASSDTGKDTQYF.

As for this clone: Gene names are mouse gene names. The sequence runs out 1 residue before the end of the CDR3; the remainder is reconstructed from the germline J gene. The chain combines TRBV13-2 with TRBJ2-4, with D perhaps given as TRBD1 or TRBD2 (6 bases each). Germline V CDR1 and CDR2: NNHNN, SYGAGS (reference sequence). This CDR3 is built from 13 residues. Deletions cut 0 bases from V and 8 bases from J, with 10 bases between. The CDR3 sequence is CASGDAEGGTLYF. The CDR3 bases that were read are TGTGCCAGCGGTGATGCTGAGGGGGGCACCTTGTAC.

This clone was observed a few times. Mouse germline and gene names are used. The DNA ends 1 residue before the CDR3 does, and the rest of the CDR3 is filled in from the germline J gene. The chain employs TRBV20 and TRBJ1-3; TRBD1 aligns across 7 bases. Germline CDR1 GFQATS, CDR2 STVNSAI. The CDR3 runs to 14 residues. The ends lost 3 bases at V and 0 bases at J; junction bases unmatched: 2. The CDR3: CGASDRVSGNTLYF. CDR3 bases read: TGTGGTGCTAGTGACAGGGTTTCTGGAAATACGCTCTAT.

On this clone: Gene names and germline match the mouse. The CDR3 end is not reached by the read, which stops 1 residue before it; the germline J gene fills it in. The V call is TRBV5, the J call TRBJ2-7; 10 positions agree with TRBD2. The V gene end was trimmed by 2 bases and the J gene end by 5 bases; junction bases not matched to a gene: 6. The CDR3 loop spans 15 amino acids. Germline V gene sequence: CDR1 LGHNA, CDR2 YNLKQL (reference sequence). The CDR3 protein is CASSQRGDWGHEQYF. Incomplete CDR3 DNA: TGTGCCAGCAGCCAAAGGGGGGACTGGGGTCATGAACAGTAC.